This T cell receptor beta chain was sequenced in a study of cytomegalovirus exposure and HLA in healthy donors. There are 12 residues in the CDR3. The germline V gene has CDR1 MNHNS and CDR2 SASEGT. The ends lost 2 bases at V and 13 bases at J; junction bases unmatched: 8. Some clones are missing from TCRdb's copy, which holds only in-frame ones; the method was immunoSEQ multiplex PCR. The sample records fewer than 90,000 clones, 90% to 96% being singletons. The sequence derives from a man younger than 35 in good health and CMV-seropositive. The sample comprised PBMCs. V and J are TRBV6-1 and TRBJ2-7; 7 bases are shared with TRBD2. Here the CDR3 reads CASSEPRASGYF. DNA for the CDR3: TGTGCCAGCAGTGAACCAAGGGCTAGCGGATACTTC.